This section outlines one TCR beta chain sequence together with its context. These data come from a study of metastatic and nonmetastatic thyroid tumors. Overall study context: Repertoires of blood and of tissue (tumor or nodule) from malignant and benign thyroid patients were compared.

In the authors' workflow: Clinicopathological groups of papillary thyroid cancer showed CDR3 differences that were used to build a distant-metastasis classifier. TCRdb re-called the PCR reads through MiXCR. The V and J calls come from TCRdb's annotation, not from the publication. The repertoire holds around 7,000 clones, with roughly 33% as singletons. V shed 5 bases, J shed 7 bases, and the junction held 5 bases outside the gene matches. This CDR3 comprises 14 residues. None of the patients had undergone any treatment ahead of thyroid surgery. V is TRBV12-3 or TRBV12-4 and J is TRBJ1-6; 7 bases align to TRBD1. This TCR was sampled from a female donor with papillary thyroid cancer or a benign thyroid nodule (not recorded which). Some clones in this sample may be carry-over from other donors' samples. The specimen was adjacent normal tissue. The CDR3 coding sequence is TGTGCCAGCAGTCTCGGGACAGCCAATTCACCCCTCCACTTT. Its translation: CASSLGTANSPLHF.